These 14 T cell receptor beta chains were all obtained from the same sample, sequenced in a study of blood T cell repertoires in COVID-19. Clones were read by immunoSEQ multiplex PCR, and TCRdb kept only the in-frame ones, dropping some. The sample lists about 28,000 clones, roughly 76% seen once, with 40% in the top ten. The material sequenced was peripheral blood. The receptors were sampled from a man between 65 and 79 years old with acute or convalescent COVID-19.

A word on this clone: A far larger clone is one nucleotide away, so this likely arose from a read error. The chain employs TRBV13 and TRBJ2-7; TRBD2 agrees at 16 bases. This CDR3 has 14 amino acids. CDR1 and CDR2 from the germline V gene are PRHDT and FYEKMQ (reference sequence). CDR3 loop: CARSKGLAGGEQYF. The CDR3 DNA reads TGTGCCCGCAGCAAGGGACTAGCGGGAGGGGAGCAGTACTTC.

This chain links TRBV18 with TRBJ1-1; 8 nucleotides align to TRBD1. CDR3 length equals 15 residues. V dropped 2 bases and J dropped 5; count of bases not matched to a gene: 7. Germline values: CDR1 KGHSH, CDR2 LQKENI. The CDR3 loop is CASSPGGQERTEAFF. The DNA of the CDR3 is TGTGCCAGCTCACCAGGGGGACAGGAGCGGACTGAAGCTTTCTTT.

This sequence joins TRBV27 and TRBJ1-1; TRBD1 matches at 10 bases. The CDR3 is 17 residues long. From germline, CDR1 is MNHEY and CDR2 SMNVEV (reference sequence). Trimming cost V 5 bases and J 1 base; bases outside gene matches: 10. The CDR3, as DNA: TGTGCCAGCAGTCGGTGGGACAGGGGCGGAAAGAACACTGAAGCTTTCTTT. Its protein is CASSRWDRGGKNTEAFF.

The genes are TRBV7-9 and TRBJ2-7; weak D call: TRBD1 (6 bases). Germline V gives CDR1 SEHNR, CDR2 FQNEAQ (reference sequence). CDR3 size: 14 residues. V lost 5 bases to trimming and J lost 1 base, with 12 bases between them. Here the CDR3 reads CASSSSTGSYEQYF. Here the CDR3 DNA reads TGTGCCAGCAGCAGCTCGACAGGTTCCTACGAGCAGTACTTC.

The DNA for the CDR3 is TGTGCCAGCAGGCCCCAGGGGGACACTGAAGCTTTCTTT. Amino acid sequence: CASRPQGDTEAFF. V and J are TRBV2 and TRBJ1-1; 7 bases line up with TRBD1. V was clipped by 6 bases and J by 3 bases; unmatched bases: 4. Germline CDR1 reads SNHLY; CDR2 reads FYNNEI. The CDR3 has 13 amino acids.

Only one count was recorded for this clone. CDR3 DNA sequence: TGTGCCTGGAGGGTGACAGTGAACACTGAAGCTTTCTTT. Residues: CAWRVTVNTEAFF. The chain links TRBV30 to TRBJ1-1, with a weak D call TRBD1 (5 bases). V was pared by 3 bases and J by 0 bases, with 8 bases between. Germline CDR1 is GTSNPN and CDR2 is SVGIG (reference sequence). This CDR3 spans 13 amino acids.

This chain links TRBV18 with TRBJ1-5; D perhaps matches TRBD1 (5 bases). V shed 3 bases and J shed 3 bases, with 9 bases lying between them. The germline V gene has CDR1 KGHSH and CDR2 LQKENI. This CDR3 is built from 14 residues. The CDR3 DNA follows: TGTGCCAGCTCACCTGACAGTTTCAATCAGCCCCAGCATTTT. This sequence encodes CASSPDSFNQPQHF.

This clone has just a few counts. CDR3 DNA sequence: TGTGCCAGCAGTTATAAACGGACAGGATCTTACGAGCAGTACTTC. Amino acids: CASSYKRTGSYEQYF. This chain connects TRBV2 to TRBJ2-7; 7 positions agree with TRBD1. CDR1 and CDR2 (germline): SNHLY, FYNNEI. With V trimmed by 5 bases and J by 4 bases, 11 bases remained unmatched. This CDR3 spans 15 amino acids. Filled out from reference TRBV2 and TRBJ2-7, the complete variable domain reads EPEVTQTPSHQVTQMGQEVILRCVPISNHLYFYWYRQILGQKVEFLVSFYNNEISEKSEIFDDQFSVERPDGSNFTLKIRSTKLEDSAMYFCASSYKRTGSYEQYFGPGTRLTVT.

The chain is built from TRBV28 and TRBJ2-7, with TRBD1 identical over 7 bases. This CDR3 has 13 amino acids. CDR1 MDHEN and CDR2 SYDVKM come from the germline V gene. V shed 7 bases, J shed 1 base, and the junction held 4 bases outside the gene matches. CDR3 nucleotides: TGTGCCAGCAAACAGGGGATTTCCTACGAGCAGTACTTC. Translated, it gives CASKQGISYEQYF.

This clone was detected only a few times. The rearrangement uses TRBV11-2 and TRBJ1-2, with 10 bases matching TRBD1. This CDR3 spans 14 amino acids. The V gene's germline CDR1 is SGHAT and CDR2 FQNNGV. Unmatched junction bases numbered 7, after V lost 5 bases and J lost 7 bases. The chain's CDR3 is CASSPLGQGIGYTF. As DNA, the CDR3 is TGTGCCAGCAGCCCCTTGGGACAGGGGATTGGCTACACCTTC.

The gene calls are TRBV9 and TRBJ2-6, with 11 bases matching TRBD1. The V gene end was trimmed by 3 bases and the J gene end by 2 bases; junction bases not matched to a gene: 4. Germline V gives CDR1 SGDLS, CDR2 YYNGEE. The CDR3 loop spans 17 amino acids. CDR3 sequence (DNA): TGTGCCAGCAGCGGCCGGGACAGGGGGACTGGGGCCAACGTCCTGACTTTC. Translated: CASSGRDRGTGANVLTF.

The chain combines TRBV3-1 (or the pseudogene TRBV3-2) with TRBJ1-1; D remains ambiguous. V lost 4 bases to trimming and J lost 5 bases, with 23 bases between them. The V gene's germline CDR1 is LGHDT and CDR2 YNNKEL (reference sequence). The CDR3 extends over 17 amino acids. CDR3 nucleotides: TGTGCCAGCAGCCCAAGAGAGGGTAGCGTGAAAAGGACTGAAGCTTTCTTT. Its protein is CASSPREGSVKRTEAFF.

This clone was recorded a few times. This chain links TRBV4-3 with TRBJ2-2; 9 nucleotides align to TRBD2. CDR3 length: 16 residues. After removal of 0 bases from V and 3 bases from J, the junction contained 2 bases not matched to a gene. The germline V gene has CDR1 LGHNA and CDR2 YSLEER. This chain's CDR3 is CASSQELAGDTGELFF. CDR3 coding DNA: TGCGCCAGCAGCCAAGAATTAGCGGGAGACACCGGGGAGCTGTTTTTT.

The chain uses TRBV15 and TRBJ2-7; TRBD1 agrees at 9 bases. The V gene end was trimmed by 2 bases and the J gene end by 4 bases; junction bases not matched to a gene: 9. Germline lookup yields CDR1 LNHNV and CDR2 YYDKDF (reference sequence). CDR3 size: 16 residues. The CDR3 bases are TGTGCCACCAGCAGAACCTTAGGGACAGGGACGTACGAGCAGTACTTC. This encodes CATSRTLGTGTYEQYF.